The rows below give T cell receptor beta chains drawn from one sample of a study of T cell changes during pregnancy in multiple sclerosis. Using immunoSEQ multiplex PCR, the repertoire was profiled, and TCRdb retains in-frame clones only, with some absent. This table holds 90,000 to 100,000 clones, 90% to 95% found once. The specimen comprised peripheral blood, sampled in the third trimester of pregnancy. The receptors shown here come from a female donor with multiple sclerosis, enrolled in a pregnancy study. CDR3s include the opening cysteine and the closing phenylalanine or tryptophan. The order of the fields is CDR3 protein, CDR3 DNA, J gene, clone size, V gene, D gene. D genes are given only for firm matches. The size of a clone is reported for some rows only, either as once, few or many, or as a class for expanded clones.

CDR3aa: CASSLAATGYGYTF; CDR3nt: TGCGCCAGCAGCTTGGCCGCGACAGGGTATGGCTACACCTTC; j_gene: TRBJ1-2; abundance: NA; v_gene: TRBV5-1; d_gene: TRBD1
CDR3aa: CASSLPELAGDPTDTQYF; CDR3nt: TGTGCCAGCAGCTTACCCGAGCTAGCGGGGGATCCCACAGATACGCAGTATTTT; j_gene: TRBJ2-3; abundance: NA; v_gene: TRBV7-8; d_gene: TRBD2
CDR3aa: CASRLAGAYNEQFF; CDR3nt: TGTGCCAGCAGGCTAGCGGGAGCCTACAATGAGCAGTTCTTC; j_gene: TRBJ2-1; abundance: NA; v_gene: TRBV6-6; d_gene: TRBD2
CDR3aa: CASSQGSLGSEQYF; CDR3nt: TGTGCCAGCAGCCAAGGGTCCCTAGGATCCGAGCAGTACTTC; j_gene: TRBJ2-7; abundance: once; v_gene: TRBV14; d_gene: NA
CDR3aa: CASSFLANTGELFF; CDR3nt: TGTGCCAGCAGTTTCCTAGCGAACACCGGGGAGCTGTTTTTT; j_gene: TRBJ2-2; abundance: NA; v_gene: TRBV27; d_gene: NA
CDR3aa: CASSPGQALAKNIQYF; CDR3nt: TGTGCCAGCAGTCCCGGACAAGCCCTAGCCAAAAACATTCAGTACTTC; j_gene: TRBJ2-4; abundance: NA; v_gene: TRBV28; d_gene: NA
CDR3aa: CASSPLGQVQETQYF; CDR3nt: TGTGCCAGCAGCCCACTGGGACAGGTCCAAGAGACCCAGTACTTC; j_gene: TRBJ2-5; abundance: once; v_gene: TRBV7-9; d_gene: TRBD1
CDR3aa: CASSLGGQPNYEQYF; CDR3nt: TGTGCCAGCAGCTTGGGAGGCCAGCCCAACTACGAGCAGTACTTC; j_gene: TRBJ2-7; abundance: NA; v_gene: TRBV5-4; d_gene: NA
CDR3aa: CASRATPGREKLFF; CDR3nt: TGTGCCAGCAGGGCAACACCAGGGCGCGAAAAACTGTTTTTT; j_gene: TRBJ1-4; abundance: NA; v_gene: TRBV2; d_gene: NA
CDR3aa: CASSAETQYF; CDR3nt: TGTGCCAGTAGTGCGGAGACCCAGTACTTC; j_gene: TRBJ2-5; abundance: NA; v_gene: TRBV19; d_gene: NA
CDR3aa: CASSREGASGRAGEQFF; CDR3nt: TGTGCCAGCAGCCGAGAAGGGGCTAGCGGGAGGGCCGGGGAGCAGTTCTTC; j_gene: TRBJ2-1; abundance: NA; v_gene: TRBV7-2; d_gene: TRBD2
CDR3aa: CASSLGQGSGTDTQYF; CDR3nt: TGTGCCAGCAGCTTAGGACAGGGTAGCGGCACAGATACGCAGTATTTT; j_gene: TRBJ2-3; abundance: NA; v_gene: TRBV13; d_gene: NA
CDR3aa: CASSFGMSGRVGYEQYF; CDR3nt: TGTGCCAGCAGTTTTGGTATGTCGGGCAGGGTGGGCTACGAGCAGTACTTC; j_gene: TRBJ2-7; abundance: NA; v_gene: TRBV28; d_gene: NA
CDR3aa: CATSRGPGTGIETQYF; CDR3nt: TGTGCCACCAGCAGAGGTCCCGGGACAGGGATAGAGACCCAGTACTTC; j_gene: TRBJ2-5; abundance: NA; v_gene: TRBV15; d_gene: TRBD1
CDR3aa: CASSLSHPRHPQDIQYF; CDR3nt: TGTGCCAGCAGTTTATCCCACCCAAGACATCCCCAAGACATTCAGTACTTC; j_gene: TRBJ2-4; abundance: NA; v_gene: TRBV27; d_gene: NA
CDR3aa: CASSMKAAKYEQYF; CDR3nt: TGTGCCAGTAGTATGAAGGCGGCCAAATACGAGCAGTACTTC; j_gene: TRBJ2-7; abundance: NA; v_gene: TRBV19; d_gene: NA
CDR3aa: CAISDGLAGARFGEQFF; CDR3nt: TGTGCCATCAGTGATGGACTAGCGGGAGCCCGTTTTGGTGAGCAGTTCTTC; j_gene: TRBJ2-1; abundance: once; v_gene: TRBV10-3; d_gene: TRBD2
CDR3aa: CASSETSRVRNTEAFF; CDR3nt: TGTGCCAGCTCTGAAACTAGCAGGGTGCGGAACACTGAAGCTTTCTTT; j_gene: TRBJ1-1; abundance: NA; v_gene: TRBV21-1; d_gene: NA
CDR3aa: CASSRTGSKQYF; CDR3nt: TGTGCCAGCAGCCGGACAGGGTCTAAGCAGTACTTC; j_gene: TRBJ2-7; abundance: NA; v_gene: TRBV7-2; d_gene: TRBD1
CDR3aa: CATLARRGSYEQYF; CDR3nt: TGTGCCACCTTAGCTAGGCGGGGGTCCTACGAGCAGTACTTC; j_gene: TRBJ2-7; abundance: NA; v_gene: TRBV6-1; d_gene: TRBD2
CDR3aa: CASSTSGPLGEQFF; CDR3nt: TGTGCCAGTAGTACTAGCGGACCGTTGGGGGAGCAGTTCTTC; j_gene: TRBJ2-1; abundance: NA; v_gene: TRBV19; d_gene: TRBD2
CDR3aa: CASSESRGSTYEQYF; CDR3nt: TGTGCCAGCAGTGAAAGTAGGGGCAGCACCTACGAGCAGTACTTC; j_gene: TRBJ2-7; abundance: NA; v_gene: TRBV2; d_gene: NA
CDR3aa: CASSQEDEGAAQNYGYTF; CDR3nt: TGCGCCAGCAGCCAAGAGGATGAAGGAGCGGCCCAGAACTATGGCTACACCTTC; j_gene: TRBJ1-2; abundance: once; v_gene: TRBV4-1; d_gene: NA
CDR3aa: CASSLLRDFTDTQYF; CDR3nt: TGTGCCAGCAGCTTACTTCGGGACTTCACAGATACGCAGTATTTT; j_gene: TRBJ2-3; abundance: NA; v_gene: TRBV7-6; d_gene: NA
CDR3aa: CASSQELATGELFF; CDR3nt: TGCGCCAGCAGCCAAGAGCTGGCTACCGGGGAGCTGTTTTTT; j_gene: TRBJ2-2; abundance: NA; v_gene: TRBV4-3; d_gene: NA
CDR3aa: CAFRDRVSNEQFF; CDR3nt: TGTGCCTTCCGGGACAGGGTTTCAAATGAGCAGTTCTTC; j_gene: TRBJ2-1; abundance: NA; v_gene: TRBV2; d_gene: TRBD1
CDR3aa: CSVEDRGQETQYF; CDR3nt: TGCAGCGTTGAAGACAGGGGGCAAGAGACCCAGTACTTC; j_gene: TRBJ2-5; abundance: once; v_gene: TRBV29-1; d_gene: TRBD1
CDR3aa: CASSLGTVNEQFF; CDR3nt: TGCGCCAGCAGCTTGGGGACAGTCAATGAGCAGTTCTTC; j_gene: TRBJ2-1; abundance: NA; v_gene: TRBV5-1; d_gene: NA
CDR3aa: CSVTTGTGRWTEAFF; CDR3nt: TGCAGCGTCACTACCGGGACAGGGCGATGGACTGAAGCTTTCTTT; j_gene: TRBJ1-1; abundance: NA; v_gene: TRBV29-1; d_gene: TRBD1
CDR3aa: CASSLFGTDTYNEQFF; CDR3nt: TGTGCCAGCAGCTTATTCGGGACAGATACGTACAATGAGCAGTTCTTC; j_gene: TRBJ2-1; abundance: NA; v_gene: TRBV7-2; d_gene: TRBD1
CDR3aa: CASSLVGGSGGEQYF; CDR3nt: TGCGCCAGCAGCTTGGTCGGCGGCTCAGGGGGGGAGCAGTACTTC; j_gene: TRBJ2-7; abundance: NA; v_gene: TRBV5-1; d_gene: NA
CDR3aa: CASSYAGRRDEQYF; CDR3nt: TGTGCCAGCAGTTACGCGGGACGGAGGGACGAGCAGTACTTC; j_gene: TRBJ2-7; abundance: NA; v_gene: TRBV6-5; d_gene: NA
CDR3aa: CAWSRGGGYGYTF; CDR3nt: TGTGCCTGGAGTCGAGGGGGCGGCTATGGCTACACCTTC; j_gene: TRBJ1-2; abundance: once; v_gene: TRBV30; d_gene: TRBD1
CDR3aa: CASSIAGGDAEAFF; CDR3nt: TGTGCCAGTAGTATAGCAGGGGGAGACGCTGAAGCTTTCTTT; j_gene: TRBJ1-1; abundance: NA; v_gene: TRBV19; d_gene: TRBD1
CDR3aa: CASSLDTGTSSYEQYF; CDR3nt: TGTGCCAGCAGCTTGGACACCGGGACTAGCAGCTACGAGCAGTACTTC; j_gene: TRBJ2-7; abundance: NA; v_gene: TRBV7-6; d_gene: TRBD2
CDR3aa: CASSLGAGDEQYF; CDR3nt: TGTGCCAGCAGCTTGGGGGCAGGGGACGAGCAGTACTTC; j_gene: TRBJ2-7; abundance: NA; v_gene: TRBV5-4; d_gene: NA
CDR3aa: CASSQGGANVLTF; CDR3nt: TGTGCCAGCAGCCAGGGTGGGGCCAACGTCCTGACTTTC; j_gene: TRBJ2-6; abundance: once; v_gene: TRBV7-6; d_gene: NA
CDR3aa: CSAERGPTAFF; CDR3nt: TGCAGTGCCGAAAGAGGGCCTACAGCTTTCTTT; j_gene: TRBJ1-1; abundance: once; v_gene: TRBV20-1; d_gene: NA
CDR3aa: CASSRTGNNQPQHF; CDR3nt: TGTGCCAGTAGTCGGACAGGGAACAATCAGCCCCAGCATTTT; j_gene: TRBJ1-5; abundance: NA; v_gene: TRBV19; d_gene: TRBD1
CDR3aa: CASIWASEAFF; CDR3nt: TGTGCCAGCATCTGGGCGTCTGAAGCTTTCTTT; j_gene: TRBJ1-1; abundance: NA; v_gene: TRBV2; d_gene: NA
CDR3aa: CASSPQTGAYEQYF; CDR3nt: TGTGCCAGCAGCCCCCAGACAGGGGCCTACGAGCAGTACTTC; j_gene: TRBJ2-7; abundance: NA; v_gene: TRBV7-8; d_gene: TRBD1
CDR3aa: CASSYTGYGSYEQYF; CDR3nt: TGTGCCAGCAGTTACACAGGGTATGGCTCCTACGAGCAGTACTTC; j_gene: TRBJ2-7; abundance: NA; v_gene: TRBV6-5; d_gene: NA
CDR3aa: CASSVEGAGEEQFF; CDR3nt: TGTGCCAGCAGCGTAGAGGGCGCGGGAGAGGAGCAGTTCTTC; j_gene: TRBJ2-1; abundance: NA; v_gene: TRBV9; d_gene: TRBD2
CDR3aa: CASSVGTGGNYGYTF; CDR3nt: TGTGCCAGCAGTGTCGGGACAGGGGGGAACTATGGCTACACCTTC; j_gene: TRBJ1-2; abundance: few; v_gene: TRBV25-1; d_gene: TRBD1
CDR3aa: CASSLGGTSGQETQYF; CDR3nt: TGTGCCAGCAGCTTGGGGGGGACTAGCGGACAAGAGACCCAGTACTTC; j_gene: TRBJ2-5; abundance: NA; v_gene: TRBV7-9; d_gene: TRBD2
CDR3aa: CASSAGTGGLNEQFF; CDR3nt: TGTGCCAGCAGTGCCGGGACAGGGGGTCTGAATGAGCAGTTCTTC; j_gene: TRBJ2-1; abundance: NA; v_gene: TRBV28; d_gene: TRBD1
CDR3aa: CAWSEGQVSGRQYF; CDR3nt: TGTGCCTGGAGTGAAGGACAGGTCTCGGGACGGCAGTACTTC; j_gene: TRBJ2-7; abundance: NA; v_gene: TRBV30; d_gene: TRBD1
CDR3aa: CAWSVPDYSYQETQYF; CDR3nt: TGTGCCTGGAGTGTACCTGACTACTCGTACCAAGAGACCCAGTACTTC; j_gene: TRBJ2-5; abundance: NA; v_gene: TRBV30; d_gene: NA
CDR3aa: CASSQTGAENIQYF; CDR3nt: TGTGCCAGCAGCCAAACAGGGGCCGAAAACATTCAGTACTTC; j_gene: TRBJ2-4; abundance: NA; v_gene: TRBV6-5; d_gene: TRBD1
CDR3aa: CASSDITDTQYF; CDR3nt: TGTGCCAGCAGCGACATCACAGATACGCAGTATTTT; j_gene: TRBJ2-3; abundance: NA; v_gene: TRBV9; d_gene: NA
CDR3aa: CATSFLGRTYEQYF; CDR3nt: TGTGCCACCTCCTTCTTGGGCAGAACCTACGAGCAGTACTTC; j_gene: TRBJ2-7; abundance: NA; v_gene: TRBV7-9; d_gene: NA
CDR3aa: CASSSSTGTGYEQYF; CDR3nt: TGTGCCAGCAGTTCAAGTACCGGGACAGGTTACGAGCAGTACTTC; j_gene: TRBJ2-7; abundance: few; v_gene: TRBV27; d_gene: TRBD1
CDR3aa: CASRLESLTVDQPQHF; CDR3nt: TGTGCAAGTCGCTTAGAGTCGCTGACAGTAGATCAGCCCCAGCATTTT; j_gene: TRBJ1-5; abundance: once; v_gene: TRBV12-2; d_gene: NA
CDR3aa: CASSYGGSTYEQYF; CDR3nt: TGTGCCAGCAGTTACGGAGGGTCCACCTACGAGCAGTACTTC; j_gene: TRBJ2-7; abundance: NA; v_gene: TRBV6-5; d_gene: NA
CDR3aa: CASSFLFGGADTQYF; CDR3nt: TGTGCCAGCAGCTTTTTGTTTGGCGGTGCAGATACGCAGTATTTT; j_gene: TRBJ2-3; abundance: NA; v_gene: TRBV11-2; d_gene: NA
CDR3aa: CASSVSTGYGNQPQHF; CDR3nt: TGTGCCAGCAGCGTTTCGACAGGGTATGGCAATCAGCCCCAGCATTTT; j_gene: TRBJ1-5; abundance: NA; v_gene: TRBV7-8; d_gene: TRBD1
CDR3aa: CASVQGQYPYEQYF; CDR3nt: TGTGCCAGCGTCCAGGGCCAATACCCTTACGAGCAGTACTTC; j_gene: TRBJ2-7; abundance: NA; v_gene: TRBV28; d_gene: NA
CDR3aa: CASSLQGNNQPQHF; CDR3nt: TGTGCCAGCAGTCTACAGGGGAACAATCAGCCCCAGCATTTT; j_gene: TRBJ1-5; abundance: NA; v_gene: TRBV6-5; d_gene: TRBD1
CDR3aa: CASSLDSFPDTQYF; CDR3nt: TGTGCCAGCAGCTTAGATAGCTTCCCAGATACGCAGTATTTT; j_gene: TRBJ2-3; abundance: NA; v_gene: TRBV7-2; d_gene: NA
CDR3aa: CASSQGLAGRDEQFF; CDR3nt: TGTGCCAGCAGCCAGGGACTAGCGGGACGGGATGAGCAGTTCTTC; j_gene: TRBJ2-1; abundance: NA; v_gene: TRBV4-2; d_gene: TRBD2